This entry features one T cell receptor beta chain sequence. Its antigen is still unknown. A single base separates this from a much larger clone, so it may be a read error. Primers used in a second PCR of roughly 6 to 12 cycles were a sample-barcoded 5' primer and a J-beta primer mix. Through a template-switch adaptor with 12 random nucleotides, each cDNA molecule received a tag. One entry per CDR3 protein results from TCRdb running MiXCR on the 5' RACE reads. The repertoire holds around 870,000 distinct CDR3 sequences, with more than 25% as singletons. The length of the CDR3 is 15 residues. Germline-derived CDR1 and CDR2 are SGHRS and YFSETQ. The sample comes from a study of blood T cells in healthy people across ages. Study-level findings and limits: Considered underestimates were the diversity estimates obtained from one million T cells. No one knew whether donors had CMV, which possibly confounded expanded clonotype changes.

The clonotype originates from a woman older than 75 in good health. The J gene is TRBJ2-5, the V gene TRBV5-1; 9 bases fit TRBD1. The DNA end is a closer match to TRBJ2-7, so the J assignment may be wrong. The sequencing sample was made of blood. CDR3 sequence: CASSSHRGQSCEQYF. The CDR3 DNA is TGCGCCAGCAGCTCACACAGGGGGCAGTCCTGCGAGCAGTACTTC.